This T cell receptor beta chain was recorded in a study of tumor and adjacent non-tumor tissue in lung cancer. TCRbeta libraries were built with three rounds of nested PCR, modified from ARM-PCR. TCRdb itself ran the multiplex PCR reads through MiXCR, one entry per CDR3 protein. The sample has 100,000 to 150,000 distinct CDR3 sequences, 66% seen once; the top ten hold around 13%. Comment on this clonotype: The germline gene is not matched at one end of the junction; a read error may be the cause.

RNA was extracted from bulk tissue without any cell sorting. Material: lung tumor tissue. The TCR comes from a man younger than 40 with non-small cell lung cancer.

For the CDR3, the DNA is TGTGCCTGCAGTGGGGGTAGCGGGGTCCAACGGGATACGCAGTATTTT. Protein product: CACSGGSGVQRDTQYF. The chain combines TRBV6-1 with TRBJ2-3; 8 bases align to TRBD2. Germline V gene sequence: CDR1 MNHNS, CDR2 SASEGT. The CDR3 spans 16 residues.